Below, 15 T cell receptor beta chains from the same sample are listed, as sequenced in a study of shared clonotypes between healthy human individuals. The protocol was immunoSEQ multiplex PCR, while the TCRdb copy is restricted to in-frame clones and leaves out a portion. In the table there are roughly 1,000,000 clones, approximately 80% of which are singletons. Sequenced input: memory CD4+ T cells from PBMCs. The subset is: CD45RA-negative fraction. These receptors were obtained from a young man in good health. Some clones in this sample may be carry-over from other donors' samples.

The count of this clone is one. This sequence joins TRBV7-3 and TRBJ2-7; the match to TRBD1 covers 8 bases. The CDR3 runs 14 residues. Per the germline V gene, CDR1 is SGHTA and CDR2 is FQGTGA. V was clipped by 2 bases and J by 6 bases; unmatched bases: 6. The CDR3 DNA reads TGTGCCAGCAGCTTATTCGCAGGGGGCTCCGAGCAGTACTTC. Its translation is CASSLFAGGSEQYF.

This chain connects TRBV5-4 to TRBJ1-2, with a weak D call TRBD1 (6 bases). The V gene lost 5 bases and the J gene lost 4 bases, with 15 bases spanning the gap. Germline lookup yields CDR1 SGHNT and CDR2 YYREEE (reference sequence). The CDR3 consists of 14 residues. The CDR3 is CASSSGARGYGYTF. The DNA for the CDR3 is TGTGCCAGCAGTTCGGGGGCGCGGGGCTATGGCTACACCTTC.

The chain uses TRBV5-1 and TRBJ1-4; the match to TRBD1 covers 8 bases. With 4 bases clipped from V and 7 bases from J, the junction kept 9 bases outside the gene matches. This CDR3 contains 15 residues. Germline CDR1 SGHRS, CDR2 YFSETQ. The CDR3 spells CASSRSLQGGEKLFF. The CDR3 nucleotides read TGCGCCAGCAGCCGAAGCTTACAGGGGGGTGAAAAACTGTTTTTT.

This CDR3 is CASSSQWGQETQYF. CDR3 bases: TGTGCCAGCAGCTCCCAATGGGGCCAAGAGACCCAGTACTTC. The rearrangement joins TRBV7-9 to TRBJ2-5; no reliable D call. CDR1 is SEHNR and CDR2 is FQNEAQ in the germline V gene (reference sequence). Trimming took 4 bases from V and 1 from J, leaving 10 bases between them. CDR3 size: 14 residues. Looking up the rest from reference TRBV7-9 and TRBJ2-5 gives the full variable domain: DTGVSQNPRHKITKRGQNVTFRCDPISEHNRLYWYRQTLGQGPEFLTYFQNEAQLEKSRLLSDRFSAERPKGSFSTLEIQRTEQGDSAMYLCASSSQWGQETQYFGPGTRLLVL.

The chain has TRBV5-4 and TRBJ1-2; 8 nucleotides line up with TRBD1. The germline CDR1 and CDR2 sequences are SGHNT and YYREEE (reference sequence). The CDR3 covers 13 residues. Trimming took 4 bases from V and 9 from J; bases not matched to a gene: 8. The CDR3 coding sequence is TGTGCCAGCAGCATTAGGACAGGGAGGAGCTACACCTTC. This codes for CASSIRTGRSYTF. The full variable domain, with the rest looked up from reference TRBV5-4 and TRBJ1-2, is ETGVTQSPTHLIKTRGQQVTLRCSSQSGHNTVSWYQQALGQGPQFIFQYYREEENGRGNFPPRFSGLQFPNYSSELNVNALELDDSALYLCASSIRTGRSYTFGSGTRLTVV.

J is TRBJ2-7 and V is TRBV7-8; D perhaps matches TRBD1 (5 bases). Trimming removed 5 bases at V and 1 base at J, with 15 bases between. The germline CDR1 and CDR2 sequences are SGHVS and FQNEAQ. The CDR3 loop spans 15 amino acids. The CDR3 sequence: CASSPRRGSSYEQYF. As DNA, the CDR3 is TGTGCCAGCAGCCCGCGAAGGGGAAGTTCCTACGAGCAGTACTTC.

The chain recombines TRBV27 with TRBJ2-7; D gene uncertain. The CDR3 length is 16 residues. Per the germline V gene, CDR1 is MNHEY and CDR2 is SMNVEV (reference sequence). The V gene lost 4 bases and the J gene lost 1 base, with 17 bases spanning the gap. CDR3 in DNA: TGTGCCAGCAGTTCCCCGGGCGGCGGAAATTCCTACGAGCAGTACTTC. It translates to CASSSPGGGNSYEQYF.

V is TRBV19 and J is TRBJ2-7; TRBD2 matches 8 bases. With V trimmed by 5 bases and J by 0 bases, 6 bases remained unmatched. From germline, CDR1 is LNHDA and CDR2 SQIVND (reference sequence). The CDR3 length is 15 residues. The CDR3 protein is CASSVTSGPSYEQYF. CDR3 sequence (DNA): TGTGCCAGTAGTGTAACTAGCGGCCCCTCCTACGAGCAGTACTTC.

The chain links TRBV5-1 to TRBJ2-6; D is unresolved. The CDR3 runs to 15 residues. Germline lookup yields CDR1 SGHRS and CDR2 YFSETQ. V lost 2 bases and J 0 bases, leaving 6 bases between the germline ends. Here the CDR3 reads CASSFFSSGANVLTF. DNA for the CDR3: TGCGCCAGCAGCTTCTTTTCCTCTGGGGCCAACGTCCTGACTTTC.

J is TRBJ2-1 and V is TRBV29-1, with TRBD1 identical over 8 bases. CDR1 SQVTM and CDR2 ANQGSEA come from the germline V gene. CDR3 length: 12 amino acids. V was clipped by 7 bases and J by 10 bases; unmatched bases: 9. The CDR3 bases are TGCAGCGGGGCGACAGGGGTCGGGGAGCAGTTCTTC. Protein: CSGATGVGEQFF.

This clone occurred many times. J is TRBJ2-5 and V is TRBV6-1, with 7 bases that match TRBD2. Germline assignment: CDR1 MNHNS and CDR2 SASEGT. The CDR3 is 17 residues long. V shed 3 bases and J 5 bases; nucleotides not matched to a gene: 15. The CDR3 spells CASSEGPGAGAQETQYF. CDR3 bases: TGTGCCAGCAGTGAGGGTCCGGGTGCGGGAGCTCAGGAGACCCAGTACTTC.

This clone was seen a single time. V gene TRBV7-9 combines with J gene TRBJ2-7, with a tentative D call TRBD1 (5 bases). The CDR3 covers 15 residues. Germline V gives CDR1 SEHNR, CDR2 FQNEAQ (reference sequence). Trimming pared 5 bases from V and 2 bases from J, leaving 16 bases between. In DNA, the CDR3 is TGTGCCAGCAGCCCACCTTACAGGTTCACCTACGAGCAGTACTTC. It codes for CASSPPYRFTYEQYF.

The rearrangement uses TRBV7-8 and TRBJ2-7, with 10 bases identical to TRBD2. CDR1 and CDR2 (germline): SGHVS, FQNEAQ. This CDR3 comprises 18 residues. Losses at the gene ends were 3 bases for V and 4 bases for J; bases not matched to a gene: 15. The CDR3 loop is CASSFGTSGKYRVYEQYF. As DNA, the CDR3 is TGTGCCAGCAGCTTCGGAACTAGCGGGAAGTATCGTGTTTACGAGCAGTACTTC.

The rearrangement uses TRBV28 and TRBJ1-5; no clear D gene. The CDR3 covers 13 residues. V dropped 7 bases and J dropped 0 bases, with 7 bases sitting between them. Per germline, CDR1 MDHEN and CDR2 SYDVKM. The CDR3 reads CASNDYSNQPQHF. For the CDR3, the DNA is TGTGCCAGCAATGACTATAGCAATCAGCCCCAGCATTTT.

This clone was seen more than once but under ten times. V gene TRBV6-6 combines with J gene TRBJ1-3; D unclear. Trimming shortened V by 0 bases and J by 2 bases, and 8 bases separated the two germline ends. Germline V gene sequence: CDR1 MNHNY, CDR2 SVGAGI (reference sequence). The CDR3 consists of 15 residues. The CDR3 sequence is CASSYSGEAGNTIYF. The CDR3, as DNA: TGTGCCAGCAGTTACTCTGGGGAGGCTGGAAACACCATATATTTT.